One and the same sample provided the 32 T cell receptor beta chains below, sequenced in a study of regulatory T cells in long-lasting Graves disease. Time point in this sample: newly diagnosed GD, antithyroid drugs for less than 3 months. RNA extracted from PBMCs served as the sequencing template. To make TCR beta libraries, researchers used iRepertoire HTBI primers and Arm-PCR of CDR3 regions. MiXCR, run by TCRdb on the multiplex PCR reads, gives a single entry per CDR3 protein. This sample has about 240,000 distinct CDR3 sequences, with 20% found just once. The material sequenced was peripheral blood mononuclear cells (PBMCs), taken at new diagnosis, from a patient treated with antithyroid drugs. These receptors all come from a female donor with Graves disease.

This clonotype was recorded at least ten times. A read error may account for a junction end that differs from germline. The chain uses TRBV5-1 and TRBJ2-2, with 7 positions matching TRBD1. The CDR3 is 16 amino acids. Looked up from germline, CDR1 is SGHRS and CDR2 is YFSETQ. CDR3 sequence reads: CASSYPRTGGTGELFF. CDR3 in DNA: TGTGCCAGCAGCTACCCACGGACAGGAGGCACCGGGGAGCTGTTTTTT. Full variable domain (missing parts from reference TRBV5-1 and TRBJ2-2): KAGVTQTPRYLIKTRGQQVTLSCSPISGHRSVSWYQQTPGQGLQFLFEYFSETQRNKGNFPGRFSGRQFSNSRSEMNVSTLELGDSALYLCASSYPRTGGTGELFFGEGSRLTVL.

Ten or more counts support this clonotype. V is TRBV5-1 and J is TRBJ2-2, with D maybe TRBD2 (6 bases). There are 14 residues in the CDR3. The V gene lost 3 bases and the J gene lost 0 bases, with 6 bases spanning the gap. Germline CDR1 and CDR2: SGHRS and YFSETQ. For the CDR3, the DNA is TGCGCCAGCAGCTCGGGAGCGAACACCGGGGAGCTGTTTTTT. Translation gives CASSSGANTGELFF.

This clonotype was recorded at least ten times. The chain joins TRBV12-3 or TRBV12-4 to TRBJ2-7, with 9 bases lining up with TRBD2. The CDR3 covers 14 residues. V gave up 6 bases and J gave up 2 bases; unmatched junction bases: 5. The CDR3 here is CASRMTSGTYEQYF. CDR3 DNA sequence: TGTGCCAGCAGAATGACTAGCGGAACCTACGAGCAGTACTTC.

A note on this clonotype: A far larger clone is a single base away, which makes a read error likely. In DNA form, the CDR3 reads TGTGCCAACAGCTTAGGCTCACTCAATGAGCAGTTCTTC. It encodes CANSLGSLNEQFF. The V and J genes are TRBV7-3 and TRBJ2-1; no clear D. Germline values: CDR1 SGHTA, CDR2 FQGTGA. This CDR3 comprises 13 residues. The full variable domain, with the rest looked up from reference TRBV7-3 and TRBJ2-1, is GAGVSQTPSNKVTEKGKYVELRCDPISGHTALYWYRQSLGQGPEFLIYFQGTGAADDSGLPNDRFFAVRPEGSVSTLKIQRTERGDSAVYLCANSLGSLNEQFFGPGTRLTVL.

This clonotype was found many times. The CDR3 DNA follows: TGTGCCAGCTCACCTTACAGGGTGGAGTACGAAAAACTGTTTTTT. Encoded protein: CASSPYRVEYEKLFF. This chain connects TRBV18 to TRBJ1-4; D may be TRBD1 (6 bases). In germline, CDR1 is KGHSH, CDR2 LQKENI. V was cut by 3 bases and J by 8 bases, with 16 bases left in between. The CDR3 extends over 15 amino acids. The entire variable domain, with the rest obtained from reference TRBV18 and TRBJ1-4, is as follows: NAGVMQNPRHLVRRRGQEARLRCSPMKGHSHVYWYRQLPEEGLKFMVYLQKENIIDESGMPKERFSAEFPKEGPSILRIQQVVRGDSAAYFCASSPYRVEYEKLFFGSGTQLSVL.

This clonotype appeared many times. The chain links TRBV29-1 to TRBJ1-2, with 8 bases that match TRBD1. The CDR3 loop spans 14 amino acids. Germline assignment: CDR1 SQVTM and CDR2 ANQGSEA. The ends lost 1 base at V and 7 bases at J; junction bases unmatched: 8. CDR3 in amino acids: CSVEAQTGAGGYTF. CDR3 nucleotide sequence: TGCAGCGTTGAAGCCCAGACAGGGGCAGGTGGCTACACCTTC.

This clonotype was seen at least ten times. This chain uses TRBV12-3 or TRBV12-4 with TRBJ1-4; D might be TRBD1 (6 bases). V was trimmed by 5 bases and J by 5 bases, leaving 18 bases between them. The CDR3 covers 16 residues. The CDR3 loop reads CASSSGGGTRNEKLFF. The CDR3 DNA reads TGTGCCAGCAGTAGTGGAGGGGGGACAAGAAATGAAAAACTGTTTTTT.

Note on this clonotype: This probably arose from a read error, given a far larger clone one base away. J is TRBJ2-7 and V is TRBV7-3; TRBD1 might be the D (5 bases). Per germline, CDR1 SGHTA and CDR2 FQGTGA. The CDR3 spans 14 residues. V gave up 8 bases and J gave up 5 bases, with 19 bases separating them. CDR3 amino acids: CASCPGVGADEQYF. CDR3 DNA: TGTGCCAGCTGCCCCGGCGTAGGGGCTGACGAGCAGTACTTC.

The CDR3 protein is CASSKQTGLSYEQYF. CDR3 coding DNA: TGTGCCAGCAGTAAGCAGACAGGTCTCTCCTACGAGCAGTACTTC. The chain couples TRBV6-1 to TRBJ2-7; D might be TRBD1 (6 bases). Germline CDR1 and CDR2: MNHNS and SASEGT. CDR3 length: 15 amino acids. V was clipped by 5 bases and J by 0 bases, with 14 bases between them.

Here the CDR3 DNA reads TGTGCCAGCAGCTTAGATTTCTTTTCGGCAGAGCAGTTCTTC. Its protein is CASSLDFFSAEQFF. The chain has TRBV7-2 and TRBJ2-1; no clear D. V lost 1 base and J 10 bases, leaving 14 bases between the germline ends. Looked up from germline, CDR1 is SGHTA and CDR2 is FQGNSA. This CDR3 contains 14 residues.

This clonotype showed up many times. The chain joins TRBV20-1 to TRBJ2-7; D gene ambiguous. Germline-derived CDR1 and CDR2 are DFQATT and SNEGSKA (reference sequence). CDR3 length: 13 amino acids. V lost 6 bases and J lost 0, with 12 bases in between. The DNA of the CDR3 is TGCAGTGCACCAGTTGCGCCCTCCTACGAGCAGTACTTC. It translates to CSAPVAPSYEQYF.

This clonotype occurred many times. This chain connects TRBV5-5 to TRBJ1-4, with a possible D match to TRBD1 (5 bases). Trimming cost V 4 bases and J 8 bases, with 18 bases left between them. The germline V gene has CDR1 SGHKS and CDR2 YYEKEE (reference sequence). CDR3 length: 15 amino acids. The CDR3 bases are TGTGCCAGCAGCGGACCCGGGGCCGAAAAAGAAAAACTGTTTTTT. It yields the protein CASSGPGAEKEKLFF.

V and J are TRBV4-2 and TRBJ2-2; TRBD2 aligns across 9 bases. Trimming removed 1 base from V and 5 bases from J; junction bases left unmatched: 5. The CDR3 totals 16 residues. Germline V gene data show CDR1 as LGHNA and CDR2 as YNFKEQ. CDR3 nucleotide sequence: TGTGCCAGCAGCCAAGTAGCGGGAGCCGGTACCGGGGAGCTGTTTTTT. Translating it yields CASSQVAGAGTGELFF.

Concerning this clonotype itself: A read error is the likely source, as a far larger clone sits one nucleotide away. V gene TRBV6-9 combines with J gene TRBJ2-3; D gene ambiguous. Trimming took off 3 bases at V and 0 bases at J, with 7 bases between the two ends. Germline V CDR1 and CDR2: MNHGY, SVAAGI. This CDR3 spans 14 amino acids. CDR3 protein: CASSYGYSTDTQYF. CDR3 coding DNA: TGTGCCAGCAGTTACGGGTACAGCACAGATACGCAGTATTTT.

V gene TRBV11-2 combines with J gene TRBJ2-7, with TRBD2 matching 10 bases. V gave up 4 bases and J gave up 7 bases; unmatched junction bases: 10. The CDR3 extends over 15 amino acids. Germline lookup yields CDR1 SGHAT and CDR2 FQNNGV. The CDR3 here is CASSWGSGRAGEQYF. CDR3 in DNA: TGTGCCAGCAGCTGGGGCAGCGGGAGGGCAGGGGAGCAGTACTTC.

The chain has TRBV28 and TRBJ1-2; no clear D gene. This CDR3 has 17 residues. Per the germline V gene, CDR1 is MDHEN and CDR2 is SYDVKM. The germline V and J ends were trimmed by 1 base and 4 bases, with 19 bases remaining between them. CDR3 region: CASSLLAWSDRLYGYTF. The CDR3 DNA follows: TGTGCCAGCAGTTTATTGGCTTGGTCAGATCGACTCTATGGCTACACCTTC.

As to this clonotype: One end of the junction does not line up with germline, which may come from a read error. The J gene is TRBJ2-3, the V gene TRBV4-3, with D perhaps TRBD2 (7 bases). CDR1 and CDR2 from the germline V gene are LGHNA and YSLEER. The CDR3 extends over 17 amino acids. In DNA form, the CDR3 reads TGCGCCTGCAGCCAAGGGTACGGGGGGCAGGGCACAGATACGCAGTATTTT. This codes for CACSQGYGGQGTDTQYF.

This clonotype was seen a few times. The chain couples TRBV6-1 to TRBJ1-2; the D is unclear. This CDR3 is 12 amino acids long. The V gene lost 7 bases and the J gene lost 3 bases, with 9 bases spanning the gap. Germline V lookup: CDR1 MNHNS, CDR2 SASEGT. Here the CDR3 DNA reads TGTGCCAGCAATCGCGTGGACTATGGCTACACCTTC. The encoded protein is CASNRVDYGYTF.

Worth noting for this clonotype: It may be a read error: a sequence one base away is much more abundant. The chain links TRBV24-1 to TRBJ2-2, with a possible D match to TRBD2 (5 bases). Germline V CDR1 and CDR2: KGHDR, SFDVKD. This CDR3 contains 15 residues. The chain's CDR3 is CATSGRAQNTGELLF. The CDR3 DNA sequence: TGTGCCACCAGTGGTAGGGCTCAGAACACCGGGGAGCTGCTTTTT.

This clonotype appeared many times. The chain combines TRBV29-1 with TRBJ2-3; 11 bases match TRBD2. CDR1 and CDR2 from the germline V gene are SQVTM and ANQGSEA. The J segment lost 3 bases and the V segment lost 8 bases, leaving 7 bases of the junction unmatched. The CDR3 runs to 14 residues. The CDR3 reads CSITSGGGTDTQYF. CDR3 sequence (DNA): TGCAGCATAACTAGCGGGGGTGGTACAGATACGCAGTATTTT.

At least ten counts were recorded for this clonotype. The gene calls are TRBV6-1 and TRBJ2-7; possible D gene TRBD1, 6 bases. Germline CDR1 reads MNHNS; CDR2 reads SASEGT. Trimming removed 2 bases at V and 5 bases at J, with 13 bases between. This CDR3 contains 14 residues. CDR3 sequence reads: CASSEPGGADEQYF. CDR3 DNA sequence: TGTGCCAGCAGTGAACCTGGGGGCGCGGACGAGCAGTACTTC.

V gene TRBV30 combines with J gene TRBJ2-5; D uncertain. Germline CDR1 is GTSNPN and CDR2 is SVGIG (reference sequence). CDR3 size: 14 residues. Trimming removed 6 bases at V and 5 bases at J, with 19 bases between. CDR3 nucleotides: TGTGCCTGCTTCCGGATTGGCGCAGTGGAGACCCAGTACTTC. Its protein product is CACFRIGAVETQYF. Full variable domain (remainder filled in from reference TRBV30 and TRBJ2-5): SQTIHQWPATLVQPVGSPLSLECTVEGTSNPNLYWYRQAAGRGLQLLFYSVGIGQISSEVPQNLSASRPQDRQFILSSKKLLLSDSGFYLCACFRIGAVETQYFGPGTRLLVL.

As DNA, the CDR3 is TGTGCCAGTAAGGATTCAAGCGGGGGTATCACCGGGGAGCTGTTTTTT. Translation gives CASKDSSGGITGELFF. The chain carries TRBV19 and TRBJ2-2; TRBD2 matches at 8 bases. Trimming took 7 bases from V and 4 from J; bases not matched to a gene: 11. The CDR3 runs to 16 residues. Germline values: CDR1 LNHDA, CDR2 SQIVND (reference sequence). The full variable domain, its missing parts supplied by reference TRBV19 and TRBJ2-2, is DGGITQSPKYLFRKEGQNVTLSCEQNLNHDAMYWYRQDPGQGLRLIYYSQIVNDFQKGDIAEGYSVSREKKESFPLTVTSAQKNPTAFYLCASKDSSGGITGELFFGEGSRLTVL.

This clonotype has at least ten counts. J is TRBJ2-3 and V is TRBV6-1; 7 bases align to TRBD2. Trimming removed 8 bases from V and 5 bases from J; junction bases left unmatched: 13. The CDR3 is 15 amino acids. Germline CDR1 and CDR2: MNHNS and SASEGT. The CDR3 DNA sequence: TGTGCCAGCTTCAGCGGGGTAAGGGAGGAAGATACGCAGTATTTT. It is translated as CASFSGVREEDTQYF.

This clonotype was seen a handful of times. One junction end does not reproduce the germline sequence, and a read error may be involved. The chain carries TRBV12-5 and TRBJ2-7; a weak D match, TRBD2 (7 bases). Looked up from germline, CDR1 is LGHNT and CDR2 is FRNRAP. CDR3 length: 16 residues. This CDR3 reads CASGSGGGRGSYEQYF. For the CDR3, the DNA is TGTGCCAGTGGATCTGGGGGGGGGCGGGGCTCCTACGAGCAGTACTTC. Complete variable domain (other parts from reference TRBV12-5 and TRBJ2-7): DARVTQTPRHKVTEMGQEVTMRCQPILGHNTVFWYRQTMMQGLELLAYFRNRAPLDDSGMPKDRFSAEMPDATLATLKIQPSEPRDSAVYFCASGSGGGRGSYEQYFGPGTRLTVT.

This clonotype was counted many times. The CDR3, as DNA: TGCGCCAGCAGCTTCGACAGGGGGTCCTCTGAAGCTTTCTTT. Its translation is CASSFDRGSSEAFF. The chain is built from TRBV5-1 and TRBJ1-1; 9 nucleotides match TRBD1. The CDR3 totals 14 residues. The V gene end was trimmed by 2 bases and the J gene end by 6 bases; junction bases not matched to a gene: 5. The germline V gene encodes CDR1 SGHRS and CDR2 YFSETQ.

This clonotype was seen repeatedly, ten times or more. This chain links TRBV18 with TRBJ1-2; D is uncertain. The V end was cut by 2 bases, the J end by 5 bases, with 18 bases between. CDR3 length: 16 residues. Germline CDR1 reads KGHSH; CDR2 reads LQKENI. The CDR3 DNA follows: TGTGCCAGCTCACCAGGCGGAGCGGAGCAGGCTTATGGCTACACCTTC. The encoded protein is CASSPGGAEQAYGYTF.

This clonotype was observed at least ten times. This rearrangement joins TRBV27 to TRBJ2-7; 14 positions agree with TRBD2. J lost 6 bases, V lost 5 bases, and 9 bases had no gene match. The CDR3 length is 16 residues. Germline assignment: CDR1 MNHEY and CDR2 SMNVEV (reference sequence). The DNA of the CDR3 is TGTGCCAGCAGTAGATTAGGGACTAGCGGGAGAACCGAGCAGTACTTC. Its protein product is CASSRLGTSGRTEQYF.

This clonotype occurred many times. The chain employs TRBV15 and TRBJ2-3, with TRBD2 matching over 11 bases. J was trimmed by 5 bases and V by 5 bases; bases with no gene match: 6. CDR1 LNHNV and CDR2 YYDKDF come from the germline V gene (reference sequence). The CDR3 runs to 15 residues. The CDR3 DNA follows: TGTGCCACCAGCGAGGTAGCGGGGGGGTTAGATACGCAGTATTTT. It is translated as CATSEVAGGLDTQYF.

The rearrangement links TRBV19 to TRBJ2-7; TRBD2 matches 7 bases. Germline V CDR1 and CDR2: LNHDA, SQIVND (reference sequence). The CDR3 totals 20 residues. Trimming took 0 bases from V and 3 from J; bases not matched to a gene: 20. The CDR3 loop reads CASSIDRRGYASGLFYEQYF. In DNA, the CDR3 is TGTGCCAGTAGTATAGATCGACGCGGGTACGCTAGCGGACTTTTCTACGAGCAGTACTTC.

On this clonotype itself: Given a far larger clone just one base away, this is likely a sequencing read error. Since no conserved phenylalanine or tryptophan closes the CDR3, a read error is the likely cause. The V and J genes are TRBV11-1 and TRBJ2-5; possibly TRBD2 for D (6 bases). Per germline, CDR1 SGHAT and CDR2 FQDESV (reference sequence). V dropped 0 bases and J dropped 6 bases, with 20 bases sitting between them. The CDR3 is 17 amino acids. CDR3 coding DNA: TGTGCCAGCAGCTTAGCGCTCGGGGGACTCGGCGGGAAGACCCAGTACCTC. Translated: CASSLALGGLGGKTQYL.

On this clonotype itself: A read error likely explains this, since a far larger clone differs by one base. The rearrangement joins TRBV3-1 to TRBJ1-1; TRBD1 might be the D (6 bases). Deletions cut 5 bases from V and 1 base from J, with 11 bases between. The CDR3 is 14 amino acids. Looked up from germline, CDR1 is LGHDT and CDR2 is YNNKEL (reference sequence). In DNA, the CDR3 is TGTGCCAGCAGCGTAGGGGGGCAGAACACTGAAGCTTTCTTT. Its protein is CASSVGGQNTEAFF. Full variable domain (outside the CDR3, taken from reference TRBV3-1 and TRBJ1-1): DTAVSQTPKYLVTQMGNDKSIKCEQNLGHDTMYWYKQDSKKFLKIMFSYNNKELIINETVPNRFSPKSPDKAHLNLHINSLELGDSAVYFCASSVGGQNTEAFFGQGTRLTVV.